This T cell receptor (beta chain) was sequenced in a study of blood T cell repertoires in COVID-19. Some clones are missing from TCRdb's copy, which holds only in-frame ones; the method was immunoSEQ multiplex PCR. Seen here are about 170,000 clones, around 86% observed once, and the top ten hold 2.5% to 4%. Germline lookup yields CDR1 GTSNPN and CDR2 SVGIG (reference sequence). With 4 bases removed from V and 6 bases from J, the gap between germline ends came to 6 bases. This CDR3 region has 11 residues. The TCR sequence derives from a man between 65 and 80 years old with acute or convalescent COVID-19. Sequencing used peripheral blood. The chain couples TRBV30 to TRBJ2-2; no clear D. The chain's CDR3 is CAWKRAGELFF. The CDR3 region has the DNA TGTGCCTGGAAGCGAGCCGGGGAGCTGTTTTTT.